Below are 27 T cell receptor beta chains sequenced from a single sample in a study of blood T cell repertoires in COVID-19. Clones were sequenced by immunoSEQ multiplex PCR, and TCRdb holds only the in-frame ones, with some missing. Of hundreds of thousands of clones in the sample, roughly nine tenths were seen once. Sequences were obtained from peripheral blood. All receptors derive from a man aged 60 to 69 with COVID-19, enrolled during active disease.

J is TRBJ1-2 and V is TRBV29-1; 7 bases are shared with TRBD1. This CDR3 region has 11 residues. V lost 7 bases, J lost 6 bases, and 5 bases stayed unmatched. The germline V gene has CDR1 SQVTM and CDR2 ANQGSEA. The CDR3 loop reads CSADREDGYTF. The DNA of the CDR3 is TGCAGCGCTGACAGGGAGGATGGCTACACCTTC.

CDR3 sequence (DNA): TGTGCCAGCAGCCGACTAGTCGATGGCACAGATACGCAGTATTTT. Translated: CASSRLVDGTDTQYF. The chain uses TRBV11-1 and TRBJ2-3, with D possibly being TRBD2 (6 bases). This CDR3 contains 15 residues. The V gene lost 5 bases and the J gene lost 1 base, with 13 bases spanning the gap. CDR1 SGHAT and CDR2 FQDESV come from the germline V gene (reference sequence).

The rearrangement links TRBV6-5 to TRBJ2-7, with 8 bases identical to TRBD1. The V segment lost 6 bases and the J segment 0 bases; nucleotides outside the gene matches: 7. This CDR3 region has 15 residues. CDR1 and CDR2 from the germline V gene are MNHEY and SVGAGI. The CDR3 DNA follows: TGTGCCAGCAGCGGACAGGGCCCAAGCTCCTACGAGCAGTACTTC. Protein: CASSGQGPSSYEQYF.

The CDR3 loop is CASSLWTGYYEQYF. The DNA of the CDR3 is TGTGCCAGCAGTTTATGGACAGGATACTACGAGCAGTACTTC. The chain has TRBV27 and TRBJ2-7; TRBD1 aligns across 7 bases. Germline CDR1 reads MNHEY; CDR2 reads SMNVEV (reference sequence). The CDR3 consists of 14 residues. Trimming cost V 1 base and J 3 bases; bases outside gene matches: 3.

The chain is built from TRBV6-6 and TRBJ2-1, with 8 bases identical to TRBD1. The CDR3 length is 18 residues. V lost 5 bases and J lost 0; bases outside the gene matches: 12. CDR1 and CDR2 from the germline V gene are MNHNY and SVGAGI (reference sequence). CDR3 in DNA: TGTGCCAGCAGTCGTCGGACAGGGCCCGAGAGCTCCTACAATGAGCAGTTCTTC. The encoded protein is CASSRRTGPESSYNEQFF.

This clone appeared a few times. V gene TRBV7-9 combines with J gene TRBJ2-6; D unclear. Per the germline V gene, CDR1 is SEHNR and CDR2 is FQNEAQ (reference sequence). CDR3 length equals 13 residues. The ends were cut back, 7 bases at V and 4 bases at J, with 8 bases in the middle. The CDR3 here is CASTLGGANVLTF. DNA of the CDR3: TGTGCCAGCACCCTCGGGGGGGCCAACGTCCTGACTTTC.

This clone appeared a single time. The chain recombines TRBV2 with TRBJ2-7; D unclear. CDR3 length equals 12 residues. Looked up from germline, CDR1 is SNHLY and CDR2 is FYNNEI. The ends were cut back, 6 bases at V and 4 bases at J, with 10 bases in the middle. In DNA, the CDR3 is TGTGCCAGCAGGATAACAAGTTACGAGCAGTACTTC. This codes for CASRITSYEQYF. The variable domain in full, completed from reference TRBV2 and TRBJ2-7, reads EPEVTQTPSHQVTQMGQEVILRCVPISNHLYFYWYRQILGQKVEFLVSFYNNEISEKSEIFDDQFSVERPDGSNFTLKIRSTKLEDSAMYFCASRITSYEQYFGPGTRLTVT.

V is TRBV4-3 and J is TRBJ2-6; 12 bases fit TRBD2. The CDR3 covers 17 residues. From germline, CDR1 is LGHNA and CDR2 YSLEER. The J segment lost 0 bases and the V segment lost 6 bases, leaving 3 bases of the junction unmatched. This CDR3 is CASSGLAGFSGANVLTF. The CDR3 DNA reads as TGCGCCAGCAGTGGACTAGCGGGATTCTCTGGGGCCAACGTCCTGACTTTC.

Here the CDR3 DNA reads TGTGCCTGGACTAAGGGGGCTTGGGATGAGCAGTTCTTC. Translation: CAWTKGAWDEQFF. The chain joins TRBV30 to TRBJ2-1, with 7 bases aligning to TRBD1. The CDR3 extends over 13 amino acids. V lost 4 bases, J lost 8 bases, and 8 bases stayed unmatched. Germline assignment: CDR1 GTSNPN and CDR2 SVGIG (reference sequence).

The rearrangement joins TRBV4-2 to TRBJ1-2; TRBD1 aligns across 7 bases. V was pared by 1 base and J by 0 bases, with 5 bases of the junction left unmatched. The CDR3 covers 16 residues. In germline, CDR1 is LGHNA, CDR2 YNFKEQ. The CDR3 DNA reads as TGTGCCAGCAGCCAAGCGGCAGGGGGAACTAACTATGGCTACACCTTC. It translates to CASSQAAGGTNYGYTF.

The chain combines TRBV5-1 with TRBJ2-1; 7 nucleotides match TRBD1. The junction had 9 bases not matched to a gene; V was cut back by 4 bases and J by 5 bases. The CDR3 has 15 amino acids. From germline, CDR1 is SGHRS and CDR2 YFSETQ. The CDR3 DNA reads TGCGCCAGCAGCCTCATTCCGGGACAGAACAATGAGCAGTTCTTC. Translating gives CASSLIPGQNNEQFF.

This chain links TRBV11-3 with TRBJ2-1, with 7 nucleotides matching TRBD1. Germline values: CDR1 SGHNT, CDR2 YENEEA. CDR3 size: 17 residues. J lost 0 bases, V lost 5 bases, and 10 bases had no gene match. The CDR3 spells CASSPQTGDSSYNEQFF. As DNA, the CDR3 is TGTGCCAGCAGCCCCCAAACAGGGGACAGCTCCTACAATGAGCAGTTCTTC. The variable domain in full, with the rest retrieved from reference TRBV11-3 and TRBJ2-1, is EAGVVQSPRYKIIEKKQPVAFWCNPISGHNTLYWYLQNLGQGPELLIRYENEEAVDDSQLPKDRFSAERLKGVDSTLKIQPAELGDSAVYLCASSPQTGDSSYNEQFFGPGTRLTVL.

V usage is TRBV19 and J usage is TRBJ1-1; 8 positions agree with TRBD1. The CDR3 covers 16 residues. The J segment lost 0 bases and the V segment lost 5 bases, leaving 8 bases of the junction unmatched. Germline-derived CDR1 and CDR2 are LNHDA and SQIVND (reference sequence). Here the CDR3 reads CASSHPGQAMNTEAFF. The CDR3 DNA is TGTGCCAGTAGTCACCCGGGACAGGCGATGAACACTGAAGCTTTCTTT.

The CDR3 reads CASSQTYDLYTGELFF. The CDR3 coding sequence is TGTGCCAGCAGCCAAACTTACGATCTATACACCGGGGAGCTGTTTTTT. This chain connects TRBV3-1 (or the pseudogene TRBV3-2) to TRBJ2-2, with no clear D. With 2 bases removed from V and 3 bases from J, the gap between germline ends came to 13 bases. Germline V lookup: CDR1 LGHDT, CDR2 YNNKEL (reference sequence). The CDR3 sequence is 16 residues long.

V and J are TRBV25-1 and TRBJ1-2, with D perhaps matching TRBD1 (5 bases). The V end lost 6 bases, the J end lost 2 bases, and 7 bases lay between the germline ends. The CDR3 length is 12 residues. CDR1 and CDR2 from the germline V gene are MGHDK and SYGVNS. CDR3 protein: CASRTDNYGYTF. The CDR3 DNA is TGTGCCAGCAGGACAGACAACTATGGCTACACCTTC.

The rearrangement links TRBV5-1 to TRBJ2-5; 13 nucleotides match TRBD2. The CDR3 runs to 17 residues. Germline V gives CDR1 SGHRS, CDR2 YFSETQ. V gave up 4 bases and J gave up 2 bases; unmatched junction bases: 8. DNA for the CDR3: TGCGCCAGCAGCGGGGGACTAGCGGGAAGTGGTCAAGAGACCCAGTACTTC. Residues: CASSGGLAGSGQETQYF.

The chain couples TRBV11-2 to TRBJ2-1; TRBD2 matches at 9 bases. V was pared by 2 bases and J by 6 bases, with 2 bases of the junction left unmatched. The CDR3 loop spans 14 amino acids. Per the germline V gene, CDR1 is SGHAT and CDR2 is FQNNGV. CDR3 bases: TGTGCCAGCAGCTTACGGCGGGGGGGCAATGAGCAGTTCTTC. Amino acids: CASSLRRGGNEQFF.

V usage is TRBV5-6 and J usage is TRBJ1-1; the D is unclear. Trimming removed 0 bases at V and 0 bases at J, with 9 bases between. Germline CDR1 is SGHDT and CDR2 is YYEEEE. The CDR3 runs 15 residues. The CDR3: CASSLGLRLNTEAFF. CDR3 nucleotide sequence: TGTGCCAGCAGCTTGGGTCTCAGATTGAACACTGAAGCTTTCTTT.

This chain's CDR3 is CASSFRDRVENEQFF. The CDR3 DNA reads as TGTGCCAGCAGTTTCCGGGACAGGGTAGAGAATGAGCAGTTCTTC. This chain connects TRBV28 to TRBJ2-1; 9 positions agree with TRBD1. The ends lost 3 bases at V and 7 bases at J; junction bases unmatched: 7. CDR1 and CDR2 from the germline V gene are MDHEN and SYDVKM. The CDR3 spans 15 residues.

This rearrangement joins TRBV2 to TRBJ2-3, with TRBD2 matching over 14 bases. The CDR3 has 14 amino acids. The germline V gene has CDR1 SNHLY and CDR2 FYNNEI. V was clipped by 9 bases and J by 6 bases; unmatched bases: 5. CDR3 loop: CARTSGGAMDTQYF. The CDR3, as DNA: TGTGCCAGGACTAGCGGGGGGGCCATGGATACGCAGTATTTT. Looking up the rest from reference TRBV2 and TRBJ2-3 gives the full variable domain: EPEVTQTPSHQVTQMGQEVILRCVPISNHLYFYWYRQILGQKVEFLVSFYNNEISEKSEIFDDQFSVERPDGSNFTLKIRSTKLEDSAMYFCARTSGGAMDTQYFGPGTRLTVL.

The rearrangement links TRBV10-3 to TRBJ1-1; D is unresolved. V lost 4 bases to trimming and J lost 1 base, with 7 bases between them. CDR1 is ENHRY and CDR2 is SYGVKD in the germline V gene. The CDR3 sequence is 13 residues long. The CDR3 here is CAISGSSNTEAFF. The CDR3 DNA is TGTGCCATCAGTGGGTCCTCGAACACTGAAGCTTTCTTT.

The V gene is TRBV3-1 (or the pseudogene TRBV3-2), the J gene TRBJ1-1; 9 bases align to TRBD1. Losses at the gene ends were 1 base for V and 10 bases for J; bases not matched to a gene: 7. The CDR3 is made up of 14 amino acids. Per the germline V gene, CDR1 is LGHDT and CDR2 is YNNKEL (reference sequence). The CDR3 here is CASSQGRTGVLAFF. CDR3 sequence (DNA): TGTGCCAGCAGCCAAGGGAGGACAGGGGTTTTAGCTTTCTTT.

The rearrangement joins TRBV4-3 to TRBJ2-3; perhaps TRBD1 as D (5 bases). V was clipped by 3 bases and J by 1 base, with 20 bases between them. This CDR3 comprises 18 residues. From germline, CDR1 is LGHNA and CDR2 YSLEER. In DNA, the CDR3 is TGCGCCAGCAGCCAGGCCTGGGGCCAACAGGCGGGCACAGATACGCAGTATTTT. This gives the protein CASSQAWGQQAGTDTQYF.

This chain connects TRBV19 to TRBJ1-2; a weak D match, TRBD1 (6 bases). In germline, CDR1 is LNHDA, CDR2 SQIVND (reference sequence). V shed 3 bases and J shed 8 bases, with 13 bases lying between them. The CDR3 extends over 13 amino acids. CDR3 loop: CASSIGPQGGYTF. The CDR3 nucleotides read TGTGCCAGTAGTATCGGTCCACAGGGCGGCTACACCTTC.

This rearrangement joins TRBV4-1 to TRBJ2-7; 9 bases are a match to TRBD1. CDR3 length: 20 residues. Germline V lookup: CDR1 MGHRA, CDR2 YSYEKL. The V gene end was trimmed by 0 bases and the J gene end by 0 bases; junction bases not matched to a gene: 15. CDR3 nucleotide sequence: TGCGCCAGCAGCCAAGATAACGGGGGTGAGGGACAGGGCTACTCCTACGAGCAGTACTTC. Translated: CASSQDNGGEGQGYSYEQYF.

The chain joins TRBV7-2 to TRBJ2-7, with D hard to call. V was trimmed by 1 base and J by 6 bases, leaving 10 bases between them. Germline V CDR1 and CDR2: SGHTA, FQGNSA. The CDR3 contains 13 residues. DNA for the CDR3: TGTGCCAGCAGCTTAGGAGTTGGGCGCGAGCAGTACTTC. It specifies CASSLGVGREQYF.

The rearrangement joins TRBV7-2 to TRBJ2-3; D unresolved. The ends were cut back, 5 bases at V and 7 bases at J, with 13 bases in the middle. The length of the CDR3 is 13 residues. Per the germline V gene, CDR1 is SGHTA and CDR2 is FQGNSA. Here the CDR3 DNA reads TGTGCCAGCAGCCCAGTGGTGATAAATACGCAGTATTTT. This translates into CASSPVVINTQYF.